Listed below are T cell receptor beta chains from one sample, sequenced in a study of shared clonotypes between healthy human individuals. Data came from immunoSEQ multiplex PCR; TCRdb stores just in-frame clones and leaves some out. The sample consists of 2 million to 2.5 million clones, around 90% of them appearing once. Material for sequencing was naive CD4+ T cells from PBMCs. The receptors were sampled from a man aged 18 to 29 in good health. Some clones in this sample may be carry-over from other donors' samples. Both conserved end residues are part of each CDR3. The order of the fields is clone size, V gene, CDR3 protein. Not all rows give a size; the values are once, few, many and, for expanded clones, a class.

clone_size: .
v_call: TRBV4-3
cdr3_aa: CASSQAPDWGRKTNEQFF

clone_size: .
v_call: TRBV4-1
cdr3_aa: CASSRAGAGEQFF

clone_size: .
v_call: TRBV10-1
cdr3_aa: CASSESGSNQPQHF

clone_size: .
v_call: TRBV6-6
cdr3_aa: CASSTRDRVEQYF

clone_size: few
v_call: TRBV5-6
cdr3_aa: CASSSPGQGNTEAFF

clone_size: few
v_call: TRBV7-2
cdr3_aa: CASSLQGMNTEAFF

clone_size: .
v_call: TRBV7-8
cdr3_aa: CASSLAGASGNTIYF

clone_size: .
v_call: TRBV5-6
cdr3_aa: CASSLEAGRYGYTF

clone_size: .
v_call: TRBV25-1
cdr3_aa: CASRPGTGGNEQFF

clone_size: .
v_call: TRBV5-6
cdr3_aa: CASSSGTSTDTQYF

clone_size: .
v_call: TRBV18
cdr3_aa: CASSPGVPTEAFF

clone_size: .
v_call: TRBV5-5
cdr3_aa: CASSSGAAGRNTEAFF

clone_size: .
v_call: TRBV19
cdr3_aa: CASSRDYWNYGYTF

clone_size: .
v_call: TRBV11-2
cdr3_aa: CASSDRRPNPTGEAFF

clone_size: .
v_call: TRBV2
cdr3_aa: CASSELIAGGNEQFF

clone_size: few
v_call: TRBV19
cdr3_aa: CATQGAGNQPQHF

clone_size: .
v_call: TRBV25-1
cdr3_aa: CASSPRQGTGVEQYF

clone_size: .
v_call: TRBV10-3
cdr3_aa: CAIAGTSDYEQYF

clone_size: .
v_call: TRBV6-1
cdr3_aa: CASSADSLNTEAFF

clone_size: few
v_call: TRBV7-9
cdr3_aa: CASSSWDTGTEAFF

clone_size: once
v_call: TRBV5-1
cdr3_aa: CASNTGLADEETQYF

clone_size: .
v_call: TRBV7-3
cdr3_aa: CASSPGLAGEGGELFF

clone_size: .
v_call: TRBV5-1
cdr3_aa: CASSLLGETQYF

clone_size: .
v_call: TRBV6-6
cdr3_aa: CASSTRRATNEKLFF